The rows below give T cell receptor beta chains drawn from one sample of a study of OX40 agonist ivuxolimab in advanced cancers. The table came from immunoSEQ multiplex PCR; TCRdb's copy has only in-frame clones and leaves some out. The profile shows some 96,000 clones, approximately 83% of them singletons. The input for sequencing was CD4+ or CD8+ T cells sorted from blood, taken in a trial of the OX40 agonist ivuxolimab. The receptors come from an adult with an advanced solid tumor such as melanoma, head and neck, liver or kidney cancer. Each CDR3 is given with its conserved first and last residue.

CASSSQPINEQFF	TRBJ2-1	TRBV2
CSARDDGYTF	TRBJ1-2	TRBV20-1
CASSTQAWGETQYF	TRBJ2-5	TRBV27
CASSGRDTVEQYF	TRBJ2-7	TRBV14
CASSQDRDSQLNEQYF	TRBJ2-7	TRBV4-1
CASSLDQVGETQYF	TRBJ2-5	TRBV5-6
CAASHLYNSPLHF	TRBJ1-6	TRBV6-1
CASTYGRGGDYGYTF	TRBJ1-2	TRBV6-4
CASSIDLVTGELFF	TRBJ2-2	TRBV19
CASSSLGAGTGELFF	TRBJ2-2	TRBV7-7
CASSQGTAGRAFF	TRBJ1-1	TRBV14
CASRPRGANSGANVLTF	TRBJ2-6	TRBV4-1
CASSSRGQGSNQPQHF	TRBJ1-5	TRBV19
CASSPRSGENIQYF	TRBJ2-4	TRBV18
CASSERLAGSYNEQFF	TRBJ2-1	TRBV19
CASSIGPGGNQETQYF	TRBJ2-5	TRBV19
CASSLAGQWSSNQPQHF	TRBJ1-5	TRBV5-6
CASSESRSSGETQYF	TRBJ2-5	TRBV25-1
CASSATLTSYEQYF	TRBJ2-7	TRBV6-4
CASSPGFTGPNTIYF	TRBJ1-3	TRBV18
CASSLDNSPLHF	TRBJ1-6	TRBV11-2
CASGLALGFNQPQHF	TRBJ1-5	TRBV12-5
CASSQGALVRSTDTQYF	TRBJ2-3	TRBV4-1
CASSRTRQGMNGYTF	TRBJ1-2	TRBV11-2